The TCR beta chain under discussion was sequenced for a study of OX40 agonist ivuxolimab in advanced cancers. Across the study: An agonistic human IgG2 monoclonal antibody against OX40 (CD134) was given.

General study results and limits: Doses of 0.1 to 3.0 mg/kg were accompanied by clonal expansion of CD4+ and CD8+ blood T cells by week 6. Expanded peripheral T cells had an undetermined antigen specificity. Among T cells, CD8+ cells averaged more expanded clones than CD4+ cells.

A single count supports this clone. Its antigen is not known. TCRdb's table, derived via immunoSEQ multiplex PCR, lists solely in-frame clones and lacks some. The sample contains more than 60,000 clones, about 86% of which appear only once. V lost 4 bases to trimming and J lost 2 bases; unmatched junction nucleotides: 2. CDR1 and CDR2 (germline): SGHRS, YFSETQ. The CDR3 sequence is 14 residues long. The starting material was CD4+ or CD8+ T cells sorted from blood, obtained in a trial of the OX40 agonist ivuxolimab. This receptor was obtained from an adult with an advanced solid tumor such as melanoma, head and neck, liver or kidney cancer. The genes are TRBV5-1 and TRBJ2-7, with TRBD2 matching over 11 bases. The CDR3 nucleotides read TGCGCCAGCAGCCTAGCGGGGGGTACCTACGAGCAGTACTTC. It yields the protein CASSLAGGTYEQYF.